These 9 T cell receptor beta chains came from one sample sequenced in a study of radiation and T cells in renal cell carcinoma. The method was immunoSEQ multiplex PCR; TCRdb's version includes in-frame clones alone and lacks a portion of them. Among fewer than 4,500 clones listed, about two thirds were seen once. The sample's treatment: 15 Gy SBRT to primary tumor, nephrectomy 4 weeks later. This specimen consisted of tumor tissue, obtained from a patient whose treatment included radiotherapy and nephrectomy. The receptors stem from a woman aged 60-70 years with renal cell carcinoma.

In this sample, this clone turned up a few times. V and J are TRBV5-6 and TRBJ1-2; TRBD1 aligns across 7 bases. The J segment lost 7 bases and the V segment lost 4 bases, leaving 10 bases of the junction unmatched. This CDR3 is 14 amino acids long. Germline V gives CDR1 SGHDT, CDR2 YYEEEE. The CDR3 nucleotides read TGTGCCAGCAGCGTACAGGGGATAGGACGTGGCTACACCTTC. It encodes CASSVQGIGRGYTF.

CDR3 DNA: TGTGCCAGCAGTACTACAGGGGGCATCACAGATACGCAGTATTTT. Residues: CASSTTGGITDTQYF. This chain joins TRBV6-5 and TRBJ2-3; TRBD1 aligns across 9 bases. Trimming removed 5 bases from V and 2 bases from J; junction bases left unmatched: 5. The CDR3 loop spans 15 amino acids. Germline V gives CDR1 MNHEY, CDR2 SVGAGI.

By frequency in the sample, this clone is large. The chain has TRBV7-9 and TRBJ1-1; 7 positions agree with TRBD1. CDR1 is SEHNR, CDR2 FQNEAQ, per germline (reference sequence). Trimming took 2 bases from V and 12 from J; bases not matched to a gene: 21. CDR3 size: 17 residues. CDR3 coding DNA: TGTGCCAGCAGCTTACCCGAAAGAAGGGGGCAAGAGGGGAGATCTTTCTTT. Translating gives CASSLPERRGQEGRSFF.

The V call is TRBV5-5, the J call TRBJ2-4; D may be TRBD1 (5 bases). This CDR3 contains 16 residues. V was trimmed by 0 bases and J by 6 bases, leaving 16 bases between them. The germline CDR1 and CDR2 sequences are SGHKS and YYEKEE (reference sequence). DNA of the CDR3: TGTGCCAGCAGCTTGGAAGCTCGGCAGGGCCTAAACATTCAGTACTTC. Translation gives CASSLEARQGLNIQYF.

The chain couples TRBV2 to TRBJ1-1; no clear D. The CDR3 loop spans 13 amino acids. Germline CDR1 is SNHLY and CDR2 is FYNNEI. With 7 bases removed from V and 5 bases from J, the gap between germline ends came to 14 bases. The CDR3 DNA sequence: TGTGCCAGCACTCTGGCGGGGAATACTGAAGCTTTCTTT. Translated, it gives CASTLAGNTEAFF.

This clone was seen only a few times. The V and J genes are TRBV27 and TRBJ1-2; unclear D gene. The CDR3 covers 17 residues. The V gene's germline CDR1 is MNHEY and CDR2 SMNVEV (reference sequence). V dropped 0 bases and J dropped 4 bases, with 18 bases sitting between them. For the CDR3, the DNA is TGTGCCAGCAGTTTATCCTACCGTCGCAGTCTCCTCTATGGCTACACCTTC. Protein: CASSLSYRRSLLYGYTF.

V usage is TRBV5-1 and J usage is TRBJ2-1, with D uncertain. Trimming removed 2 bases at V and 3 bases at J, with 15 bases between. The CDR3 contains 16 residues. Germline V gene sequence: CDR1 SGHRS, CDR2 YFSETQ. This CDR3 reads CASSFGSAALYNEQFF. In DNA, the CDR3 is TGCGCCAGCAGCTTCGGGTCGGCTGCTCTCTACAATGAGCAGTTCTTC.

CDR3 DNA: TGCGCCAGCAGCTTGGCCGGGGGCACTAATGAAAAACTGTTTTTT. This gives the protein CASSLAGGTNEKLFF. This chain joins TRBV5-1 and TRBJ1-4; D is perhaps TRBD1 (6 bases). There are 15 residues in the CDR3. Trimming shortened V by 0 bases and J by 2 bases, and 8 bases separated the two germline ends. Germline assignment: CDR1 SGHRS and CDR2 YFSETQ.

Only one count was recorded for this clone. V usage is TRBV7-6 and J usage is TRBJ1-3, with D possibly being TRBD1 (6 bases). Germline CDR1 is SGHVS and CDR2 is FNYEAQ. The V end lost 8 bases, the J end lost 2 bases, and 13 bases lay between the germline ends. The CDR3 length is 14 residues. CDR3 in DNA: TGTGCCAGCGGGAGGGACACGGCTGGAAACACCATATATTTT. Its translation: CASGRDTAGNTIYF.